This T cell receptor beta chain originates from a study of blood T cell repertoires in COVID-19. At the level of the study: The United States, Italy and Spain were the sources of the acute and convalescent COVID-19 samples. T cells, B-cell-depleted T cells, or PBMCs supplied cDNA or gDNA.

In the original workflow: Reference gene primers were amplified, and this amplification served to estimate nucleated cell counts. TCRdb keeps only in-frame clones here, not all; method: immunoSEQ multiplex PCR. The V and J calls and clone size come from that table; D and trimming were worked out from the DNA. The data hold roughly 60,000 clones, with less than 90% observed a single time. Those enrolled in Seattle joined during active infection and were followed longitudinally afterward. The CDR3 has 15 amino acids. Trimming took 6 bases from V and 6 from J, leaving 21 bases between them. Looked up from germline, CDR1 is SNHLY and CDR2 is FYNNEI. This clone was seen more than once but under ten times.

The sequence derives from a man between 60 and 75 years old with COVID-19, enrolled during active disease. The V call is TRBV2, the J call TRBJ2-7; tentatively, D is TRBD1 (6 bases). The sample comprised peripheral blood. DNA for the CDR3: TGTGCCAGCAGAACCAACAGGGTGGGGAAGGGCGAGCAGTACTTC. It codes for CASRTNRVGKGEQYF.